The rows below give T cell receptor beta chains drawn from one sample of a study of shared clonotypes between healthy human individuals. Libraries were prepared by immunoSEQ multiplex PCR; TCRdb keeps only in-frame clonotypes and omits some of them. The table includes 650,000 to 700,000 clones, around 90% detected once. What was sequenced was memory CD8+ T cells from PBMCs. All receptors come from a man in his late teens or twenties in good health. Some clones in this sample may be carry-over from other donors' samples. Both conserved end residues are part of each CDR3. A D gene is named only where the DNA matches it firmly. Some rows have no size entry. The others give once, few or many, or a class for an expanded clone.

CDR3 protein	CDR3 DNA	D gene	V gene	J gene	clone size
CASSLHSSQPQHF	TGTGCCAGCAGTTTACATTCGAGTCAGCCCCAGCATTTT	-	TRBV27	TRBJ1-5	-
CAISETSGEYNEQFF	TGTGCCATCAGTGAGACTAGCGGGGAATATAATGAGCAGTTCTTC	TRBD2	TRBV10-3	TRBJ2-1	-
CASSISQRNEQFF	TGTGCCAGTAGTATCTCGCAACGCAATGAGCAGTTCTTC	-	TRBV19	TRBJ2-1	-
CASWGGDYNEQFF	TGTGCCAGCTGGGGCGGGGACTACAATGAGCAGTTCTTC	-	TRBV7-9	TRBJ2-1	once
CASSIRDRGLDEQYF	TGTGCCAGTAGTATCCGGGACAGGGGTTTAGACGAGCAGTACTTC	TRBD1	TRBV19	TRBJ2-7	-
CASSLRQGAGTEAFF	TGTGCCAGCAGCCTTAGACAGGGGGCTGGCACTGAAGCTTTCTTT	TRBD1	TRBV6-1	TRBJ1-1	once
CASIGLAGVNEQFF	TGCGCCAGCATCGGACTAGCGGGAGTGAATGAGCAGTTCTTC	TRBD2	TRBV10-2	TRBJ2-1	-
CASTRQGALGEKLFF	TGTGCCAGCACCCGACAGGGGGCGCTCGGTGAAAAACTGTTTTTT	TRBD1	TRBV27	TRBJ1-4	-
CASSLDFEQYF	TGTGCCAGCAGCTTAGATTTCGAGCAGTACTTC	-	TRBV11-2	TRBJ2-7	-
CASSSPTGSYEQYF	TGTGCCAGCAGCTCCCCTACAGGTTCCTACGAGCAGTACTTC	-	TRBV7-9	TRBJ2-7	-
CASSLKGVWNEQYF	TGTGCCAGCAGTTTGAAGGGAGTCTGGAACGAGCAGTACTTC	-	TRBV27	TRBJ2-7	-
CASSQAWGAGEDTQYF	TGTGCCAGCAGCCAAGCTTGGGGGGCGGGAGAGGATACGCAGTATTTT	-	TRBV14	TRBJ2-3	-
CASSISAGGYQETQYF	TGTGCCAGCAGCATCTCGGCAGGGGGGTACCAAGAGACCCAGTACTTC	-	TRBV5-6	TRBJ2-5	-
CASRIAVSSYNEQFF	TGTGCCAGTCGAATAGCGGTGAGCTCCTACAATGAGCAGTTCTTC	-	TRBV19	TRBJ2-1	-
CASTSMTAEQFF	TGTGCCAGCACCTCTATGACCGCAGAGCAGTTCTTC	-	TRBV7-9	TRBJ2-1	-
CASLADTGELFF	TGTGCCAGCCTGGCGGACACCGGGGAGCTGTTTTTT	-	TRBV9	TRBJ2-2	-
CASSVGRGEKLFF	TGTGCCAGCAGCGTAGGACGCGGTGAAAAACTGTTTTTT	-	TRBV9	TRBJ1-4	-
CASRIRGSSYEQYF	TGTGCCAGCCGGATCCGGGGGAGCTCCTACGAGCAGTACTTC	-	TRBV27	TRBJ2-7	-
CSVAWTGGPGELFF	TGCAGCGTTGCTTGGACAGGGGGCCCCGGGGAGCTGTTTTTT	TRBD1	TRBV29-1	TRBJ2-2	-
CASSFLPQGVYGYTF	TGTGCCAGCAGTTTTCTCCCCCAGGGCGTCTATGGCTACACCTTC	-	TRBV27	TRBJ1-2	-
CASSSGVSWQPQHF	TGTGCCAGCAGTTCAGGCGTCAGTTGGCAGCCCCAGCATTTT	-	TRBV6-5	TRBJ1-5	-
CASSIDRGSYQPQHF	TGTGCCAGTAGTATAGATAGGGGGTCCTATCAGCCCCAGCATTTT	-	TRBV19	TRBJ1-5	-
CASSYGVGYEQYF	TGTGCCAGCAGCTACGGGGTGGGCTACGAGCAGTACTTC	-	TRBV7-2	TRBJ2-7	few
CASSLGNTGELFF	TGTGCCAGCAGCTTAGGTAACACCGGGGAGCTGTTTTTT	-	TRBV5-6	TRBJ2-2	-
CASSHSPAGVPYEQYF	TGCGCCAGCAGCCACTCTCCGGCAGGGGTTCCCTACGAGCAGTACTTC	-	TRBV4-3	TRBJ2-7	once
CASTPRTGHEQYF	TGTGCCAGCACCCCCCGGACAGGGCACGAGCAGTACTTC	TRBD1	TRBV5-6	TRBJ2-7	-
CASSGGTAKNIQYF	TGTGCCAGCAGTGGCGGGACAGCCAAAAACATTCAGTACTTC	-	TRBV2	TRBJ2-4	-
CASSLVPPTGLGNTIYF	TGTGCCAGCAGCTTAGTCCCTCCGACAGGGTTAGGAAACACCATATATTTT	TRBD1	TRBV7-2	TRBJ1-3	-
CASSTTSSPVEQYF	TGTGCCAGCAGCACGACTAGCTCCCCGGTCGAGCAGTACTTC	TRBD2	TRBV7-2	TRBJ2-7	-
CASSPAWQMSSYEQYF	TGTGCCAGCAGTCCCGCCTGGCAGATGAGCTCCTACGAGCAGTACTTC	-	TRBV28	TRBJ2-7	-
CASSFSSGASDTQYF	TGTGCCAGCAGTTTTAGTTCGGGAGCTTCGGATACGCAGTATTTT	-	TRBV27	TRBJ2-3	once
CASSLRLPEETQYF	TGTGCCAGCAGCTTGAGACTACCAGAGGAGACCCAGTACTTC	-	TRBV13	TRBJ2-5	-
CASSFSPTGSETQYF	TGTGCCAGCAGCTTCTCCCCTACAGGGAGCGAGACCCAGTACTTC	-	TRBV7-9	TRBJ2-5	-
CASSQPRDREDTEAFF	TGTGCCAGCAGCCAGCCCCGGGACAGGGAGGACACTGAAGCTTTCTTT	TRBD1	TRBV2	TRBJ1-1	-
CASSLGQVPLSNQPQHF	TGTGCCAGCAGCTTGGGACAGGTTCCGCTTAGCAATCAGCCCCAGCATTTT	-	TRBV5-5	TRBJ1-5	-
CSVLVGEQYF	TGCAGCGTCTTGGTTGGAGAGCAGTACTTC	-	TRBV29-1	TRBJ2-7	-
CASSPPGTKNEKLFF	TGTGCCAGCAGCCCCCCCGGGACAAAAAATGAAAAACTGTTTTTT	-	TRBV7-9	TRBJ1-4	-
CASSLEGLAGYNEQFF	TGTGCCAGCAGCTTGGAGGGACTAGCGGGATACAATGAGCAGTTCTTC	TRBD2	TRBV5-5	TRBJ2-1	-
CASSLPGRSSYNEQFF	TGTGCCAGCAGCTTGCCCGGCCGGTCGTCCTACAATGAGCAGTTCTTC	-	TRBV5-4	TRBJ2-1	-
CASSLTPGLANYEQYF	TGTGCCAGCAGTTTAACCCCGGGACTAGCGAATTACGAGCAGTACTTC	TRBD2	TRBV27	TRBJ2-7	-
CASNAQGGNTEAFF	TGTGCCAGCAATGCACAGGGGGGGAACACTGAAGCTTTCTTT	TRBD1	TRBV27	TRBJ1-1	-
CASSRWTEINQPQHF	TGTGCCAGCAGCCGCTGGACAGAGATTAATCAGCCCCAGCATTTT	-	TRBV7-2	TRBJ1-5	once
CASSPYGGDTQYF	TGCGCCAGCAGCCCCTACGGAGGGGATACGCAGTATTTT	-	TRBV4-1	TRBJ2-3	once
CASSPRLGNYEQYF	TGTGCCAGCAGTCCTCGGCTGGGGAACTACGAGCAGTACTTC	-	TRBV28	TRBJ2-7	once
CASSLFLPQDREIGETQYF	TGTGCCAGCAGCTTATTCCTACCGCAGGACAGGGAAATCGGGGAGACCCAGTACTTC	TRBD1	TRBV11-2	TRBJ2-5	-
CASSLGGLGTEAFF	TGTGCCAGCAGCTTAGGGGGCCTAGGGACTGAAGCTTTCTTT	-	TRBV7-9	TRBJ1-1	-
CAWSVAENTEAFF	TGTGCCTGGAGTGTAGCGGAGAACACTGAAGCTTTCTTT	-	TRBV30	TRBJ1-1	-
CASSLTGTVYEQYF	TGTGCCAGCAGCTTGACAGGGACGGTCTACGAGCAGTACTTC	TRBD1	TRBV7-9	TRBJ2-7	-
CASVQSYSNQPQHF	TGTGCCAGCGTACAGTCTTATAGCAATCAGCCCCAGCATTTT	-	TRBV28	TRBJ1-5	few
CASSINRVPSGANVLTF	TGTGCCAGCAGCATAAACAGGGTGCCCTCTGGGGCCAACGTCCTGACTTTC	-	TRBV9	TRBJ2-6	-